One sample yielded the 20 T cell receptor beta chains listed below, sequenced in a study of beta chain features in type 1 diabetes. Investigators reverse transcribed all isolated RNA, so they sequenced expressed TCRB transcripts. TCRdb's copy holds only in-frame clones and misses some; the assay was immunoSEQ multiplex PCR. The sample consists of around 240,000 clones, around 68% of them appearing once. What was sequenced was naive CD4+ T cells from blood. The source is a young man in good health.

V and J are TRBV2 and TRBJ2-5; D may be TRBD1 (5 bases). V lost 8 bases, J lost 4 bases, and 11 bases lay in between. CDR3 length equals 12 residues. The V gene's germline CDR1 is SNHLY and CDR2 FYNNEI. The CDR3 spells CASGQARETQYF. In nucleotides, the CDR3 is TGTGCCAGCGGACAAGCCCGAGAGACCCAGTACTTC.

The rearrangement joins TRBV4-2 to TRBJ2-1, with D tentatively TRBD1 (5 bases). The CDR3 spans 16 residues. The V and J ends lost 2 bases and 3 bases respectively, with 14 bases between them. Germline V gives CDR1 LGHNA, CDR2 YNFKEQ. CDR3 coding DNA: TGTGCCAGCAGCCAACTTACAGGTTACAGCTACAATGAGCAGTTCTTC. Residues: CASSQLTGYSYNEQFF.

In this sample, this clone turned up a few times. In DNA, the CDR3 is TGTGCCTCCACTAGCGGGGAGGGGGAGCAGTTCTTC. It is translated as CASTSGEGEQFF. The chain employs TRBV30 and TRBJ2-1, with TRBD2 identical over 10 bases. Germline V gives CDR1 GTSNPN, CDR2 SVGIG (reference sequence). This CDR3 is 12 amino acids long. The V and J ends lost 7 bases and 10 bases, in that order; junction bases with no gene match: 7.

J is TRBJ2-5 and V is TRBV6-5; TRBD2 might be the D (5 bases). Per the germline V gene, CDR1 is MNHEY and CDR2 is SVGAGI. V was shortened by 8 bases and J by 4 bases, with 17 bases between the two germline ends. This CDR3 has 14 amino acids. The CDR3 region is CASSRFPEGETQYF. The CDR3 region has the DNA TGTGCCAGCTCTAGGTTCCCAGAGGGAGAGACCCAGTACTTC.

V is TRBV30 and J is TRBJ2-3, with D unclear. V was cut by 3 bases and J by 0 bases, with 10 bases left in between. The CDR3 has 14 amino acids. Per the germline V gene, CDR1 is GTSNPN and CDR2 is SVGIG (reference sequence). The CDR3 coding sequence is TGTGCCTGGAGACAGCCTCCTAGCACAGATACGCAGTATTTT. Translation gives CAWRQPPSTDTQYF.

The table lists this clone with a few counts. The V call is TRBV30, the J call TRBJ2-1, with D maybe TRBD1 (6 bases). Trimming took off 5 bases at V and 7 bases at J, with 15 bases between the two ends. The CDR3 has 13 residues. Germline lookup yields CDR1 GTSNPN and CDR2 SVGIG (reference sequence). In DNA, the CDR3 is TGTGCCTGGGGGGGCCCAGAGAGGAATGAGCAGTTCTTC. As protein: CAWGGPERNEQFF.

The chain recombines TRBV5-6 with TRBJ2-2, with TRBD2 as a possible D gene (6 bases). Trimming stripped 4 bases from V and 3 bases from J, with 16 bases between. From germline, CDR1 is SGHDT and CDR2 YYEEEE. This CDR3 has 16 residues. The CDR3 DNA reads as TGTGCCAGCAGCCCGCAGGGTCCGGGGGACACCGGGGAGCTGTTTTTT. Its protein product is CASSPQGPGDTGELFF.

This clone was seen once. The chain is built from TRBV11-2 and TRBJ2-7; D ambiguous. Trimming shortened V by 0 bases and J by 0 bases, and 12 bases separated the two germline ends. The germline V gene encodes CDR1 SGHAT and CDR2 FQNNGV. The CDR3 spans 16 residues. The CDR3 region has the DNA TGTGCCAGCAGCTTAGACGGCAGGACCTTCTCCTACGAGCAGTACTTC. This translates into CASSLDGRTFSYEQYF.

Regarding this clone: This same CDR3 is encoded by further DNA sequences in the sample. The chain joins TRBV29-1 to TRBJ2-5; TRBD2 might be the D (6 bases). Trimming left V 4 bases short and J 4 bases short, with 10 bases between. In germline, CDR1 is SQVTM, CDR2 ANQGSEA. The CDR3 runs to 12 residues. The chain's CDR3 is CSVGRGRETQYF. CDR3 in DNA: TGCAGCGTTGGGCGGGGCCGAGAGACCCAGTACTTC.

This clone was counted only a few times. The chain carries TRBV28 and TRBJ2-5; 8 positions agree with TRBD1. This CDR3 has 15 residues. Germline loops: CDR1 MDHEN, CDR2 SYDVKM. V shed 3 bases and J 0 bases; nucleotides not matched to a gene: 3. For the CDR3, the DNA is TGTGCCAGCAGTTTGGGACAGGCGTACCAAGAGACCCAGTACTTC. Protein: CASSLGQAYQETQYF.

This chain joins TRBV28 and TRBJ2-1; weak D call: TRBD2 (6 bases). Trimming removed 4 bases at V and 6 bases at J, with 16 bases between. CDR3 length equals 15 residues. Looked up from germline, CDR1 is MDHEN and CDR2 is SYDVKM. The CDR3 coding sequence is TGTGCCAGCAGTTCTAGCGCGGGATGGAGCAATGAGCAGTTCTTC. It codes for CASSSSAGWSNEQFF.

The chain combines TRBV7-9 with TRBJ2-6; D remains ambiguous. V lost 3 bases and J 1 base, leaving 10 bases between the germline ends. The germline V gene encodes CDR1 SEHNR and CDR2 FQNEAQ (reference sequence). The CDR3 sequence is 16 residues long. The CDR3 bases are TGTGCCAGCAGCTTGTACCGACCGTCTGGGGCCAACGTCCTGACTTTC. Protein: CASSLYRPSGANVLTF. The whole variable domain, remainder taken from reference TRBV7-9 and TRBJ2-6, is DTGVSQNPRHKITKRGQNVTFRCDPISEHNRLYWYRQTLGQGPEFLTYFQNEAQLEKSRLLSDRFSAERPKGSFSTLEIQRTEQGDSAMYLCASSLYRPSGANVLTFGAGSRLTVL.

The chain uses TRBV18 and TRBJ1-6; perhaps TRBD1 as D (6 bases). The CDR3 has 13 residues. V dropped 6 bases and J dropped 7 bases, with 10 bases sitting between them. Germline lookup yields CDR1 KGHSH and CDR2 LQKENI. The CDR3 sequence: CASSSGENSPLHF. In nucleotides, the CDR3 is TGTGCCAGCTCCTCAGGGGAGAATTCACCCCTCCACTTT.

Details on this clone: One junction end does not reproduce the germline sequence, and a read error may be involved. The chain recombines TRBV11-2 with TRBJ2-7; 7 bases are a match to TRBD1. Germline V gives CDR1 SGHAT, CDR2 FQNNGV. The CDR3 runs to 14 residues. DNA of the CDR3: TGTGCCAGCAGCATAGACAGGGACCTCAACGAGCAGTACTTC. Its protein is CASSIDRDLNEQYF.

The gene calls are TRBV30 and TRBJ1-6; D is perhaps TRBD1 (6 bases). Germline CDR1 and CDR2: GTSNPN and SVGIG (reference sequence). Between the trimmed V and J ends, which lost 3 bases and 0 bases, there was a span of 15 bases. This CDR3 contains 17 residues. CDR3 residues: CAWRPRQESSYNSPLHF. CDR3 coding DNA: TGTGCCTGGAGACCTAGACAGGAGAGCTCCTATAATTCACCCCTCCACTTT.

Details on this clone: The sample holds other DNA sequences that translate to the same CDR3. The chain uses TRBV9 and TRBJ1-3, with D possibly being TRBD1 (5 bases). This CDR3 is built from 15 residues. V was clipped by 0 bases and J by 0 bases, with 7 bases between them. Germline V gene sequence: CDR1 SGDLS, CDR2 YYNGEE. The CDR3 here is CASSVGGSSGNTIYF. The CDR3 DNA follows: TGTGCCAGCAGCGTAGGGGGGAGCTCTGGAAACACCATATATTTT.

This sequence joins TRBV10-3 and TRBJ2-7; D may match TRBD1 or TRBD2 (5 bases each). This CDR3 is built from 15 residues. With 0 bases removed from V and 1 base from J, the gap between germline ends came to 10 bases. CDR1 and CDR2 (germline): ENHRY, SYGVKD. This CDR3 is CAISESGGRSYEQYF. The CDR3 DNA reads TGTGCCATCAGTGAGTCTGGGGGAAGGTCCTACGAGCAGTACTTC.

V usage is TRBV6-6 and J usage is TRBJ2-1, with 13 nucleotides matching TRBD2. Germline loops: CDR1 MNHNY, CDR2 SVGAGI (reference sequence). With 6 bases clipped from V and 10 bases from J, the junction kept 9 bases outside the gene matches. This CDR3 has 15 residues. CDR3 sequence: CASSTRTSGSLEQFF. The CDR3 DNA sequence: TGTGCCAGCAGCACGAGGACTAGCGGGAGTTTGGAGCAGTTCTTC.

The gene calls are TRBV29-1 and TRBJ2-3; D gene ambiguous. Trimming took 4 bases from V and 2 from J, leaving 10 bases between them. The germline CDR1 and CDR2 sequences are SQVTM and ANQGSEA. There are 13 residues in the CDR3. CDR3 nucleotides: TGCAGCGTTGTTTATCTTGCCACAGATACGCAGTATTTT. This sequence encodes CSVVYLATDTQYF.

The chain's CDR3 is CASSLALAGGRTDTQYF. For the CDR3, the DNA is TGTGCCAGCAGCTTAGCCCTAGCGGGAGGGCGCACAGATACGCAGTATTTT. The chain uses TRBV7-2 and TRBJ2-3; TRBD2 matches at 12 bases. Losses at the gene ends were 0 bases for V and 1 base for J; bases not matched to a gene: 2. The CDR3 has 17 residues. Looked up from germline, CDR1 is SGHTA and CDR2 is FQGNSA.